This T cell receptor beta chain was sequenced for a study of T-cell memory formation after mild COVID-19. Regarding the study as a whole: Detection of some responders pre-infection suggested pre-existing cross-reactive memory T cells participated. Clones contracting across day 15 to 85 had a balanced CD4/CD8 profile; later expanding clones leaned CD4+.

About this clonotype: Antigen specificity is unknown.

This CDR3 has 16 residues. Germline trimming cut 3 bases from V and 4 bases from J; bases unmatched to any gene: 8. Per the germline V gene, CDR1 is MNHEY and CDR2 is SMNVEV (reference sequence). 5'RACE with constant-segment primers yielded barcoded, UMI-tagged TCR alpha and TCR beta cDNA libraries. TCRdb re-analysed the 5' RACE reads in MiXCR, keeping a single row per CDR3 protein. The table records roughly 500,000 distinct CDR3 sequences, roughly 21% of them present only once. The V gene is TRBV27, the J gene TRBJ2-1; 8 nucleotides line up with TRBD2. Sequencing was done on a sample of PBMCs or a T cell subset sorted from them (not recorded which). The origin of this receptor is an adult woman who had mild COVID-19 (a few samples of this study predate the infection). Cell type and time point are not known. Here the CDR3 DNA reads TGTGCCAGCAGTTTCCCGAGCGGGGGTTATTACAATGAGCAGTTCTTC. Its protein is CASSFPSGGYYNEQFF.